The clone carrying this T cell receptor (beta chain) showed up just a few times. Its target is unknown. V shed 0 bases, J shed 2 bases, and the junction held 7 bases outside the gene matches. This CDR3 region has 17 residues. The data were taken from a study of T-cell memory formation after mild COVID-19. General study points: Chiefly within CM and EM were the contracting CD4+ clones; CD8+ ones were within EMRA. What remained unconfirmed was the SARS-CoV-2 specificity of second-wave clones peaking on day 37. Contracting clones from day 15 to 85 had balanced CD4/CD8; later expanders favoured CD4+.

With constant-segment primers, 5'RACE yielded cDNA libraries of TCR alpha and TCR beta that carried sample barcodes and UMIs. MiXCR was run by TCRdb on the 5' RACE reads, yielding one entry per CDR3 protein. The data show about 400,000 distinct CDR3 sequences, less than 25% seen once. The sequence came from an adult woman who had mild COVID-19 (a few samples of this study predate the infection). Cell type and time point are not known. The chain recombines TRBV12-3 or TRBV12-4 with TRBJ2-7; 10 bases map to TRBD2. The source material was PBMCs or a T cell subset sorted from them (not recorded which). CDR3 region: CASSLASLSGRPYEQYF. The CDR3 DNA reads as TGTGCCAGCAGTTTAGCTTCGCTTAGCGGGAGGCCCTACGAGCAGTACTTC.